This T cell receptor beta chain derives from a study of radiotherapy plus CTLA-4 blockade in lung cancer. Clones were read by immunoSEQ multiplex PCR, and TCRdb kept only the in-frame ones, dropping some. The sample carries roughly 54,000 clones, 65% to 85% recorded once. With regard to this clone: The antigen is unknown.

It was focal radiation plus CTLA-4 blockade with ipilimumab that patients with chemo-refractory metastatic non-small-cell lung cancer received. Study-level findings and limits: Together with interferon-beta, which increased in serum after radiation, early dynamic changes in blood T cell clones were reportedly the best predictors of response. Radiotherapy was combined with ipilimumab, and tumor-derived TCR clones then expanded in blood.

Germline values: CDR1 MDHEN, CDR2 SYDVKM. V was pared by 11 bases and J by 1 base, with 11 bases between. This CDR3 is built from 12 residues. The TCR originated in a human donor with non-small cell lung cancer who had a partial response to radiotherapy plus ipilimumab. Sequenced here: peripheral blood, sampled from a patient treated with radiotherapy plus ipilimumab. The chain combines TRBV28 with TRBJ1-1; no clear D. The chain's CDR3 is CALGRGNTEAFF. The DNA of the CDR3 is TGTGCCTTAGGACGGGGGAACACTGAAGCTTTCTTT.